Given below is one TCR beta chain in context. The antigen is undetermined. There are 15 residues in the CDR3. The trim removed 1 base at V and 5 bases at J, leaving 4 bases unmatched. Germline CDR1 and CDR2: SGHVS and FNYEAQ. Although they were nominally healthy when sampled, donors likely had unrecorded immune exposures. The data were obtained in a study of cytomegalovirus exposure and HLA in healthy donors. For the study at large: Caucasian-associated ancestry cluster membership applied to approximately 81% of over 350 genotyped donors. Findings of the study overall: Sequencing depth roughly uniform across donors was assumed in presence/absence analyses.

Primers: 60 Vbeta forward and 13 Jbeta reverse. Data came from immunoSEQ multiplex PCR; TCRdb stores just in-frame clones and leaves some out. The sample comprises about 140,000 clones, approximately 70% of which are singletons, and around 1.6% rests with the top ten. The sample was PBMCs. J is TRBJ2-2 and V is TRBV7-6; TRBD1 matches at 7 bases. This receptor was obtained from a woman in her twenties or thirties in good health and CMV-seronegative. The CDR3 loop reads CASSLESGGTGELFF. Written as DNA, the CDR3 is TGTGCCAGCAGCTTAGAGTCAGGGGGAACCGGGGAGCTGTTTTTT.